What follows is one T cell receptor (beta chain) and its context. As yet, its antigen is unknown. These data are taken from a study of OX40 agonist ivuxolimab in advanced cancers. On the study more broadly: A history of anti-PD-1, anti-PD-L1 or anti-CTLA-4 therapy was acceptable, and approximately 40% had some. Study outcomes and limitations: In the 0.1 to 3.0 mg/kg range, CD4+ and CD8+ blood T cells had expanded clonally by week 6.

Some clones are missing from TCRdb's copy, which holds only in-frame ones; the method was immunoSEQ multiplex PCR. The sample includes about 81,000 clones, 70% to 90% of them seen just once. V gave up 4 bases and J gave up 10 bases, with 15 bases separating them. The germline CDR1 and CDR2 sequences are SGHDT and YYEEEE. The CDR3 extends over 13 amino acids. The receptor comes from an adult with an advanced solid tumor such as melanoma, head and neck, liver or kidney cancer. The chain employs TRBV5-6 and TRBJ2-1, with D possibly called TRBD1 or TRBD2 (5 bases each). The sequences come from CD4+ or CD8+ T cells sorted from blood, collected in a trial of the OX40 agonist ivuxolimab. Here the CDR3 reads CASSTGTVKEQFF. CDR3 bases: TGTGCCAGCAGCACTGGGACCGTGAAAGAGCAGTTCTTC.